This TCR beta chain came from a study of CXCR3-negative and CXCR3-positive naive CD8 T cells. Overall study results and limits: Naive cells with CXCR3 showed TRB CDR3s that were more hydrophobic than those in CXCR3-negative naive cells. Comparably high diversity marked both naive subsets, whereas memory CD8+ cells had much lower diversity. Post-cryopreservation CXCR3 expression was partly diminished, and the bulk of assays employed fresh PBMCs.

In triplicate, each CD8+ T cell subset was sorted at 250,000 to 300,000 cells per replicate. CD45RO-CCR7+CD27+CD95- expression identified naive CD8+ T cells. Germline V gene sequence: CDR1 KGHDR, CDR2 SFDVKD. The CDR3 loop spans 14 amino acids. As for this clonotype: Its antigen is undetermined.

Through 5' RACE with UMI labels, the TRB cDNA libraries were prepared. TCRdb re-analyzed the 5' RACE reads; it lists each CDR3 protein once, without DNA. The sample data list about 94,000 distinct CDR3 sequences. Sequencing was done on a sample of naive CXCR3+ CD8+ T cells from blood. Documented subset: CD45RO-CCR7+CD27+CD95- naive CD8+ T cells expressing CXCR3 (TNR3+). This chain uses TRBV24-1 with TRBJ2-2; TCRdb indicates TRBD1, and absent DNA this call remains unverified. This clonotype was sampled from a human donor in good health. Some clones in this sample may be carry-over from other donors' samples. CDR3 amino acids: CATSGGGLAGELFF.